The text below deals with one TCR beta chain. Its antigen remains unknown. This entry belongs to a study of T-cell memory formation after mild COVID-19. Regarding the study as a whole: CM and EM subsets held most contracting CD4+ clones; EMRA held CD8+ ones.

MiXCR, run by TCRdb on the 5' RACE reads, gives a single entry per CDR3 protein. The sample lists roughly 350,000 distinct CDR3 sequences; around 13% were seen once. The V gene's germline CDR1 is SEHNR and CDR2 FQNEAQ (reference sequence). CDR3 length: 13 residues. V was clipped by 3 bases and J by 13 bases; unmatched bases: 4. The sample was PBMCs or a T cell subset sorted from them (not recorded which). The chain links TRBV7-9 to TRBJ1-6, with 9 bases lining up with TRBD1. The sequence derives from a man younger than 35 who had mild COVID-19 (a few samples of this study predate the infection). Cell type and time point are not known. CDR3 nucleotides: TGTGCCAGCAGCTTCGAGGACAGGGGCCCCCTCCACTTT. Translating it yields CASSFEDRGPLHF.